This T cell receptor beta chain derives from a study of blood T cells in healthy people across ages. The authors ran a second PCR of roughly 6 to 12 cycles using a sample-barcoded 5' primer and a J-beta primer mix. A single record per CDR3 protein comes from TCRdb applying MiXCR to the 5' RACE reads. The sample carries some 780,000 distinct CDR3 sequences, approximately 53% recorded once. Germline CDR1 reads LNHNV; CDR2 reads YYDKDF (reference sequence). The CDR3 contains 16 residues. V shed 3 bases and J shed 5 bases, with 19 bases lying between them. This clonotype has more than one count but fewer than ten. Antigen: not known. General study findings and limits: There were more naive CD4+ cells and higher diversity in long-lived donors than in aged donors.

The genes are TRBV15 and TRBJ2-5; D assignment may be TRBD1 or TRBD2 (5 bases each). The sequenced material came from blood. This receptor was taken from a man aged 35-49 years in good health. The CDR3 loop is CATSSGESAREETQYF. In DNA, the CDR3 is TGTGCCACCAGCAGTGGTGAAAGCGCCAGGGAGGAGACCCAGTACTTC.